This T cell receptor beta chain derives from a study of T cell changes during pregnancy in multiple sclerosis (dated by TCRdb to between 2017 and 2020). Broadly, across the study: In women with multiple sclerosis, the researchers looked at how the T cell repertoire shifted as pregnancy progressed.

Measured from the cysteine to the phenylalanine, the CDR3 is 14 residues long. Kept here is only the CDR3 DNA, which spans 42 bases and is read in frame from base 1. Clipping removes 10 bases from V and 4 bases from J, with 11 as the unmatched junction base count. The germline V gene supplies CDR1 KGHSH and CDR2 LQKENI. With regard to this clone: This clone's antigen is unknown. No clone much larger than this one lies a single base away; base qualities are absent.

Receptors were amplified or captured by the immunoSEQ multiplex PCR assay. This immuneACCESS table, as held by TCRdb, lists in-frame sequences with V and J called but not all clones. Of the missing ones, under half trace to an unresolved V gene in checked studies; the others have no known cause. Present in this sample are roughly 59,000 clones, 93% of which were seen just once. 0.36% of the sample belongs to the ten largest clones. The source of this sequence is a female donor with multiple sclerosis, enrolled in a pregnancy study. The chain was built from TRBV18 and TRBJ2-3; the junction holds 7 bases that match TRBD2. The sample was CD4+ T cells from peripheral blood mononuclear cells, taken before pregnancy. The CDR3 protein: CATSPAGVADTQYF. Read as DNA, the sequence is TGTGCCACCTCTCCGGCGGGAGTAGCAGATACGCAGTATTTT.